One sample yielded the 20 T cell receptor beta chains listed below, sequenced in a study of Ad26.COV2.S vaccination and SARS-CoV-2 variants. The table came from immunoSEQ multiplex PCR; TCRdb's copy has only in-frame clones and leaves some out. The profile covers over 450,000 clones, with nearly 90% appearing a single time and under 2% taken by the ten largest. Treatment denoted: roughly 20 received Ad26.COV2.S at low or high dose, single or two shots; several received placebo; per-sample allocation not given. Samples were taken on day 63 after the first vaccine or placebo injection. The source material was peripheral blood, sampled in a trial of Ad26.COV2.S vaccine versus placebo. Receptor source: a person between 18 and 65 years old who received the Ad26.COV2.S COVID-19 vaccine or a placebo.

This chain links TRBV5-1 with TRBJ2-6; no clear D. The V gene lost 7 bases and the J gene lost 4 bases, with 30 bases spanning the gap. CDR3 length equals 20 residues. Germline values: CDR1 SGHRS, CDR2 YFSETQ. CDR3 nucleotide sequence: TGCGCCAGCGGTCCCCGATTGGGGTCAGGAATTACGACAGGGGCCAACGTCCTGACTTTC. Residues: CASGPRLGSGITTGANVLTF.

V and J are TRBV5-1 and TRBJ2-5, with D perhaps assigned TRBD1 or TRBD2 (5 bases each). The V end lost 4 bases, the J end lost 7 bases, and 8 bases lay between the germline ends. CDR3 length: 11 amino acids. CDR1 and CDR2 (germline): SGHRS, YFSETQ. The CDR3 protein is CASSTGTTQYF. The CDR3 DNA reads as TGCGCCAGCAGCACCGGGACGACCCAGTACTTC.

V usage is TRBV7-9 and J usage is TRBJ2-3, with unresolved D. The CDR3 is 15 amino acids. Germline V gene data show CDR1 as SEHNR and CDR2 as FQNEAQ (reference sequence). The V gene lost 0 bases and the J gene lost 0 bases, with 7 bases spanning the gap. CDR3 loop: CASSLAQVSTDTQYF. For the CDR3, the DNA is TGTGCCAGCAGCTTAGCGCAGGTTAGCACAGATACGCAGTATTTT.

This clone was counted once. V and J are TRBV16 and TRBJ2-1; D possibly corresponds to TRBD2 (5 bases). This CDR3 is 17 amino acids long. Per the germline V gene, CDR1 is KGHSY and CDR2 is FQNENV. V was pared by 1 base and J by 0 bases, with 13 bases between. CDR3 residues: CASSQLASPSSYNEQFF. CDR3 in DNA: TGTGCCAGCAGCCAATTAGCGAGCCCTAGCTCCTACAATGAGCAGTTCTTC. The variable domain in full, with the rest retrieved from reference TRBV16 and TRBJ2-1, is GEEVAQTPKHLVRGEGQKAKLYCAPIKGHSYVFWYQQVLKNEFKFLISFQNENVFDETGMPKERFSAKCLPNSPCSLEIQATKLEDSAVYFCASSQLASPSSYNEQFFGPGTRLTVL.

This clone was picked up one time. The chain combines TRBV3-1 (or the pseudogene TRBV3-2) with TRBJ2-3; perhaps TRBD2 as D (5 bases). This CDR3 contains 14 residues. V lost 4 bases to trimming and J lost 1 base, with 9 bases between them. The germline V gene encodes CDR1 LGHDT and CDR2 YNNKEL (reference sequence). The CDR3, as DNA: TGTGCCAGCAGCCGCAGCGGTGGCACAGATACGCAGTATTTT. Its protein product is CASSRSGGTDTQYF.

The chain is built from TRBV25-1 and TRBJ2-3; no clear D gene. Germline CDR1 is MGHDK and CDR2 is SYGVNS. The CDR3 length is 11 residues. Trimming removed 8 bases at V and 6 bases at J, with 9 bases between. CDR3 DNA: TGTGCCAGCCTCGTGGGTGATACGCAGTATTTT. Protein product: CASLVGDTQYF. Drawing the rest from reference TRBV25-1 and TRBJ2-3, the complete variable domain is EADIYQTPRYLVIGTGKKITLECSQTMGHDKMYWYQQDPGMELHLIHYSYGVNSTEKGDLSSESTVSRIRTEHFPLTLESARPSHTSQYLCASLVGDTQYFGPGTRLTVL.

The CDR3 region has the DNA TGTGCCAGCTCACCGGGACTCATTTGGGAGACCCAGTACTTC. Its translation is CASSPGLIWETQYF. The gene calls are TRBV18 and TRBJ2-5; D may be TRBD2 (6 bases). V gave up 3 bases and J gave up 5 bases, with 13 bases separating them. This CDR3 is built from 14 residues. Germline loops: CDR1 KGHSH, CDR2 LQKENI. The whole variable domain, remainder taken from reference TRBV18 and TRBJ2-5, is NAGVMQNPRHLVRRRGQEARLRCSPMKGHSHVYWYRQLPEEGLKFMVYLQKENIIDESGMPKERFSAEFPKEGPSILRIQQVVRGDSAAYFCASSPGLIWETQYFGPGTRLLVL.

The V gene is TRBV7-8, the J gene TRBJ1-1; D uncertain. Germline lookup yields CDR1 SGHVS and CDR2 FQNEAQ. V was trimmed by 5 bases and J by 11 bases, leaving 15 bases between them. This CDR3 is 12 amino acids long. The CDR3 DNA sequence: TGTGCCAGCAGCCGAACAGAGGTGGTGGCTTTCTTT. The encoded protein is CASSRTEVVAFF.

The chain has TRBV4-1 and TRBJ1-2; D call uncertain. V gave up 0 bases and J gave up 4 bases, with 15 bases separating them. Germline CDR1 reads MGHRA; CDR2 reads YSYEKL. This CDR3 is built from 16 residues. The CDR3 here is CASSQDRSPVRYGYTF. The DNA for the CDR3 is TGCGCCAGCAGCCAAGATCGCTCCCCGGTCCGCTATGGCTACACCTTC.

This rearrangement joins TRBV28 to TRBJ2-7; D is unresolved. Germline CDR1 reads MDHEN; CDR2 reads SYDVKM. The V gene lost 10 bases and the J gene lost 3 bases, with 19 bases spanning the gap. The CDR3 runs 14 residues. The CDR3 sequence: CAIQPGSFHYEQYF. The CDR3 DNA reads TGTGCCATACAACCCGGGTCCTTCCACTACGAGCAGTACTTC.

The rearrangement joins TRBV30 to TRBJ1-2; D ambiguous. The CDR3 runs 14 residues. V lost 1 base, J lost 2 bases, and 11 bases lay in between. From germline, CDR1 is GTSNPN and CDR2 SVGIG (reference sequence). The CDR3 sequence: CAWSAQSRNYGYTF. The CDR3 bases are TGTGCCTGGAGTGCGCAGTCGAGGAACTATGGCTACACCTTC.

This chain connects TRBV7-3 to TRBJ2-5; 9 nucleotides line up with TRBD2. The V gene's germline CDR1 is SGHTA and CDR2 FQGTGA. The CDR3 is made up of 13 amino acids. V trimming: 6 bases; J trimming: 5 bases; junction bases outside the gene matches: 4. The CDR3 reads CASRRTSAETQYF. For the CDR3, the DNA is TGTGCCAGCAGACGGACTAGCGCGGAGACCCAGTACTTC.

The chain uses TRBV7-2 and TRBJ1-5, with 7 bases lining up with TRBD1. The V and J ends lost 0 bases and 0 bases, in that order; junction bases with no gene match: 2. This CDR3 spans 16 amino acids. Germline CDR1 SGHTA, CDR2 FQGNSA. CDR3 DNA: TGTGCCAGCAGCTTAGCGCAGGGGGGTAGCAATCAGCCCCAGCATTTT. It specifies CASSLAQGGSNQPQHF.

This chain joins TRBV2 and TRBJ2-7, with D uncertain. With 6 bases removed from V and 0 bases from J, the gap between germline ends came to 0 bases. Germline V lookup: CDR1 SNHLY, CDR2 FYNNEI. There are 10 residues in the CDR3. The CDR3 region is CASSSYEQYF. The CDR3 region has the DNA TGTGCCAGCAGCTCCTACGAGCAGTACTTC. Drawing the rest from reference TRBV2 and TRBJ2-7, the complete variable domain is EPEVTQTPSHQVTQMGQEVILRCVPISNHLYFYWYRQILGQKVEFLVSFYNNEISEKSEIFDDQFSVERPDGSNFTLKIRSTKLEDSAMYFCASSSYEQYFGPGTRLTVT.

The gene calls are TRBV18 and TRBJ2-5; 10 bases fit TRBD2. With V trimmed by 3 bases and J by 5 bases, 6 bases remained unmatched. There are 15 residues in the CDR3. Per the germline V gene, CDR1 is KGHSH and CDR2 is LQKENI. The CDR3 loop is CASSPSSGSGETQYF. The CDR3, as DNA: TGTGCCAGCTCACCCTCTAGCGGGAGTGGTGAGACCCAGTACTTC.

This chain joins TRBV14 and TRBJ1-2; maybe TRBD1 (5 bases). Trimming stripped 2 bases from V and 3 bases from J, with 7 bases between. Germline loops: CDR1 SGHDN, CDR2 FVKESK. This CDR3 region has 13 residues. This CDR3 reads CASSQSTDYGYTF. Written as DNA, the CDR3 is TGTGCCAGCAGCCAATCGACAGACTATGGCTACACCTTC.

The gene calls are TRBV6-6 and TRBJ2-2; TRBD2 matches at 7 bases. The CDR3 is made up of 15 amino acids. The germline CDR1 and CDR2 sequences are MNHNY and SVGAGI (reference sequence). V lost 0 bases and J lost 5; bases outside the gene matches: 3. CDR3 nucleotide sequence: TGTGCCAGCAGTTACTCCTCCGGGAGGACCGGGGAGCTGTTTTTT. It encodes CASSYSSGRTGELFF.

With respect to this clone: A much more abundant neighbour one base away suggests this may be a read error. The CDR3 bases are TGTGCCAGCAGCCAGGGCAATGAGCAGTTCTTC. Its translation is CASSQGNEQFF. The chain combines TRBV11-1 with TRBJ2-1, with a tentative D call TRBD1 (5 bases). CDR3 length equals 11 residues. CDR1 and CDR2 from the germline V gene are SGHAT and FQDESV (reference sequence). Trimming took off 5 bases at V and 6 bases at J, with 5 bases between the two ends.

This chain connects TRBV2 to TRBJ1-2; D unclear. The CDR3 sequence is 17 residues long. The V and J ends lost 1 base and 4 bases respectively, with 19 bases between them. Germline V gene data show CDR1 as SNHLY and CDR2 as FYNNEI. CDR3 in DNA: TGTGCCAGCAGTGAAGGCAGACGGGTAGAATCCTTCTATGGCTACACCTTC. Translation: CASSEGRRVESFYGYTF.

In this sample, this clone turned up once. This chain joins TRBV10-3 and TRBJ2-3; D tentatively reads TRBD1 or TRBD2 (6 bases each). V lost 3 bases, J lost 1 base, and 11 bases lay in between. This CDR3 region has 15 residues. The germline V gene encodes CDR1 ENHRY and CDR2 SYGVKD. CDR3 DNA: TGTGCCATCAGTGAAGGGGGGCGCGGCACAGATACGCAGTATTTT. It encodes CAISEGGRGTDTQYF.